This TCR beta chain was identified in a study of blood T cell repertoires in COVID-19. Study in general: Samples representing acute and convalescent COVID-19 were sourced from the United States, Italy and Spain.

Those enrolled, adults aged roughly 18 to 100 years, came from 20 to 25 US areas. CDR1 is LNHDA and CDR2 is SQIVND in the germline V gene (reference sequence). The CDR3 is 15 amino acids. In the original processing: Nucleated cell number was recorded as an estimate derived from reference gene primer amplification. The assay was immunoSEQ multiplex PCR, and TCRdb's table has in-frame clones only and misses some. V and J calls and clone size follow that table, whereas D and trimming were derived from the DNA. This sample has over 200,000 clones, with 84% found just once. The sample was PBMCs or T cells enriched from blood (not recorded which). The rearrangement uses TRBV19 and TRBJ1-5; 7 bases are a match to TRBD1. The TCR originated in a woman in her 40s who had recovered from COVID-19. The CDR3 coding sequence is TGTGCTACTACAGCCGGGTCGGGACAGTATCAGCCCCAGCATTTT. Amino acid sequence: CATTAGSGQYQPQHF.